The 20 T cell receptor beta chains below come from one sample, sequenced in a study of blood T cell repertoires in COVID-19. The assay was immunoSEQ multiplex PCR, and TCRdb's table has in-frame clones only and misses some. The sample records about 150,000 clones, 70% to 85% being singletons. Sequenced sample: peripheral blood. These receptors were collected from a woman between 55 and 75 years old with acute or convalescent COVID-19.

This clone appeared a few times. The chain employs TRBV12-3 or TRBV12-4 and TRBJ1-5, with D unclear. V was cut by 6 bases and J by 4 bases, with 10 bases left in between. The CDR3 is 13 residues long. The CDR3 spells CASSTQRNQPQHF. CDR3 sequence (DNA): TGTGCCAGCAGCACTCAGAGGAATCAGCCCCAGCATTTT.

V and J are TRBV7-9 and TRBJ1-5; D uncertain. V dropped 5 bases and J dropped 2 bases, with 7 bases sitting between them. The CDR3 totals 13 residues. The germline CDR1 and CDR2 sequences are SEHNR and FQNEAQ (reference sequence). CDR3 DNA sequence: TGTGCCAGCAGCCTCTCGGGCAATCAGCCCCAGCATTTT. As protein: CASSLSGNQPQHF. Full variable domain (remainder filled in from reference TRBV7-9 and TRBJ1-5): DTGVSQNPRHKITKRGQNVTFRCDPISEHNRLYWYRQTLGQGPEFLTYFQNEAQLEKSRLLSDRFSAERPKGSFSTLEIQRTEQGDSAMYLCASSLSGNQPQHFGDGTRLSIL.

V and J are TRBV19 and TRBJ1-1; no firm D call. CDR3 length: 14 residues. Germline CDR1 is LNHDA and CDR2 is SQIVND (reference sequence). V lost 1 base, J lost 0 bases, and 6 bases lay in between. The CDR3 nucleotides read TGTGCCAGTAGTATAGTTTCCATGAACACTGAAGCTTTCTTT. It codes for CASSIVSMNTEAFF.

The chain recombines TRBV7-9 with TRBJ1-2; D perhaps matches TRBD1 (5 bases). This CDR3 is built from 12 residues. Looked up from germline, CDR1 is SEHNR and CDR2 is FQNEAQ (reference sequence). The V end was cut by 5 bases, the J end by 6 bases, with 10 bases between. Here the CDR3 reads CASSRGRDGYTF. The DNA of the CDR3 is TGTGCCAGCAGCCGAGGCAGGGATGGCTACACCTTC.

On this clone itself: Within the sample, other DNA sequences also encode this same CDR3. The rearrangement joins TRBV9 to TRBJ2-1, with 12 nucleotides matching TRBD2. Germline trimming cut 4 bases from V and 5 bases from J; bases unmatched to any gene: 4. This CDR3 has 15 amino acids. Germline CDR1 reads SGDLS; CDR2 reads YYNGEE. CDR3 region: CASSPGLAGNNEQFF. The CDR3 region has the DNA TGTGCCAGCAGCCCTGGACTAGCGGGGAACAATGAGCAGTTCTTC.

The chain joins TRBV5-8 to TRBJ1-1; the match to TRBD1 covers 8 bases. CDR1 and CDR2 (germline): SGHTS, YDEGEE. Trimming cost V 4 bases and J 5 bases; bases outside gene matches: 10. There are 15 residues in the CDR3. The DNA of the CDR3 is TGTGCCAGCAGCCACACCCGGACAGGGAGAACTGAAGCTTTCTTT. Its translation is CASSHTRTGRTEAFF. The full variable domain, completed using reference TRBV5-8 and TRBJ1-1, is EAGVTQSPTHLIKTRGQQATLRCSPISGHTSVYWYQQALGLGLQFLLWYDEGEERNRGNFPPRFSGRQFPNYSSELNVNALELEDSALYLCASSHTRTGRTEAFFGQGTRLTVV.

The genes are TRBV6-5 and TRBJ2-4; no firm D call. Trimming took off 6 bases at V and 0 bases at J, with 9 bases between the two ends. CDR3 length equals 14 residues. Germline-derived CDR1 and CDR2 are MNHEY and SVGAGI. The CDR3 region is CASSSSLAKNIQYF. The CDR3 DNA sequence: TGTGCCAGCAGCTCTTCCCTAGCCAAAAACATTCAGTACTTC.

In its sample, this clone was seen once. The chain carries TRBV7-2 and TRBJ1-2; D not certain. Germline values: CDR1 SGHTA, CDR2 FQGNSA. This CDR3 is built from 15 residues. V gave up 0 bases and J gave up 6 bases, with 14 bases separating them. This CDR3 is CASSLAVAGANGYTF. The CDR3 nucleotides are TGTGCCAGCAGCTTAGCTGTGGCGGGCGCAAATGGCTACACCTTC.

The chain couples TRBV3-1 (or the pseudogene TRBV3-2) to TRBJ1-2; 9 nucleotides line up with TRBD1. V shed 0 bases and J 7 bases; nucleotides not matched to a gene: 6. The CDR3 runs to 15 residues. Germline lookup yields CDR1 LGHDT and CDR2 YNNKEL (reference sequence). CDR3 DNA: TGTGCCAGCAGCCAAGAAAACAACAGGGGGCTTGGCTACACCTTC. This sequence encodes CASSQENNRGLGYTF.

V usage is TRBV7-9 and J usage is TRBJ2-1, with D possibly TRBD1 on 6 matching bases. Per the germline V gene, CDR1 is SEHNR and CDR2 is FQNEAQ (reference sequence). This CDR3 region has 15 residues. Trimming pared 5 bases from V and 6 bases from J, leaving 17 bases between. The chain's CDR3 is CASSDQGLRGNEQFF. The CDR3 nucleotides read TGTGCCAGCAGCGACCAGGGGCTTAGAGGCAATGAGCAGTTCTTC.

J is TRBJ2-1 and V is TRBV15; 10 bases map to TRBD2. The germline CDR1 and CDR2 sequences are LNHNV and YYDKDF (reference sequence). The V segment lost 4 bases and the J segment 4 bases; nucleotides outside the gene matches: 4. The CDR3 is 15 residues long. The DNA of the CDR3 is TGTGCCACCAGCAAGGAGCGGGGGGGTTACAATGAGCAGTTCTTC. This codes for CATSKERGGYNEQFF.

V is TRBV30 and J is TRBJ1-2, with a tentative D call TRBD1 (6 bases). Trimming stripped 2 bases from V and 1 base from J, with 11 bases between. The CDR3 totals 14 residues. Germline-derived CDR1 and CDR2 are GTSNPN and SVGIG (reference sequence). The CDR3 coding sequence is TGTGCCTGGAGTAAGCGGACAGTTAACTATGGCTACACCTTC. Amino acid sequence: CAWSKRTVNYGYTF.

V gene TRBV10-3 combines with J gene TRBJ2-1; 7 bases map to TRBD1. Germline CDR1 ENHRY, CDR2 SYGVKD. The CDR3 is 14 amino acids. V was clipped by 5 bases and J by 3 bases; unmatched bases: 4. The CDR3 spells CAISPGQSYNEQFF. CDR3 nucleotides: TGTGCCATCAGTCCGGGACAGAGCTACAATGAGCAGTTCTTC.

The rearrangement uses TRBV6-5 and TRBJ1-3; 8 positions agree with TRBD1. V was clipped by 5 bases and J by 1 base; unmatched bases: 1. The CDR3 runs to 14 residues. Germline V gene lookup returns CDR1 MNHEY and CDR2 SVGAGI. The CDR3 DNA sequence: TGTGCCAGCAGTAGGACAGGGTCTGGAAACACCATATATTTT. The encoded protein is CASSRTGSGNTIYF.

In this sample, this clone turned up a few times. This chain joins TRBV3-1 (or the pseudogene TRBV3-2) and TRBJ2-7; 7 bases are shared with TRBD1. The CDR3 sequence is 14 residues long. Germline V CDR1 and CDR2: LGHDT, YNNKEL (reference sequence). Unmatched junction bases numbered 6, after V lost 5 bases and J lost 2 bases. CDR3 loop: CASSAGTDTYEQYF. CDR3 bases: TGTGCCAGCAGCGCCGGGACAGACACCTACGAGCAGTACTTC.

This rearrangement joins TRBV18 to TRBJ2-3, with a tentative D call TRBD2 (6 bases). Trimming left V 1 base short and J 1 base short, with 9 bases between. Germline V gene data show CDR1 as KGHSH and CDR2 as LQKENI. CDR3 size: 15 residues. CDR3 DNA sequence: TGTGCCAGCTCACCACAGCCGGGGGGCACAGATACGCAGTATTTT. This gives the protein CASSPQPGGTDTQYF.

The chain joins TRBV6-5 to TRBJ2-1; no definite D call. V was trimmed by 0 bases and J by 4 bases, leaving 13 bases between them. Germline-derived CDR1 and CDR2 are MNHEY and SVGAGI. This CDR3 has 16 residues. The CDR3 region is CASSYSRPTRYNEQFF. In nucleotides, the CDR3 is TGTGCCAGCAGTTACTCGCGCCCCACGCGTTACAATGAGCAGTTCTTC.

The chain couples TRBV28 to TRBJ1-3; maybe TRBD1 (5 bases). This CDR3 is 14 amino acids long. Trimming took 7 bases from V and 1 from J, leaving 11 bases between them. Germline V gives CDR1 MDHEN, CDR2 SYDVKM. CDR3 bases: TGTGCCAGCACCACGGGGGGGTCTGGAAACACCATATATTTT. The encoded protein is CASTTGGSGNTIYF.

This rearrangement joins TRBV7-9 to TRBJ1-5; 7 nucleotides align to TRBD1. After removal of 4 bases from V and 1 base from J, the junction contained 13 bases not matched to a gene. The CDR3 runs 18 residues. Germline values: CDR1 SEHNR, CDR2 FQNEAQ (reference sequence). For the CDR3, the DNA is TGTGCCAGCAGCTCACAGGGGCTCTCAAGTCTCAGCAATCAGCCCCAGCATTTT. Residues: CASSSQGLSSLSNQPQHF. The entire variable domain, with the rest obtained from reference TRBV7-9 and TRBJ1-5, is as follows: DTGVSQNPRHKITKRGQNVTFRCDPISEHNRLYWYRQTLGQGPEFLTYFQNEAQLEKSRLLSDRFSAERPKGSFSTLEIQRTEQGDSAMYLCASSSQGLSSLSNQPQHFGDGTRLSIL.

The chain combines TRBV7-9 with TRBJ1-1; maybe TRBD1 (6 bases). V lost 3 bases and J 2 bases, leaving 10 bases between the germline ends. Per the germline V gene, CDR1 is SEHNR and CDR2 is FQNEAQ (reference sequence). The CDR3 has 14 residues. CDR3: CASSLTGSNTEAFF. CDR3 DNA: TGTGCCAGCAGCTTGACAGGATCCAACACTGAAGCTTTCTTT.